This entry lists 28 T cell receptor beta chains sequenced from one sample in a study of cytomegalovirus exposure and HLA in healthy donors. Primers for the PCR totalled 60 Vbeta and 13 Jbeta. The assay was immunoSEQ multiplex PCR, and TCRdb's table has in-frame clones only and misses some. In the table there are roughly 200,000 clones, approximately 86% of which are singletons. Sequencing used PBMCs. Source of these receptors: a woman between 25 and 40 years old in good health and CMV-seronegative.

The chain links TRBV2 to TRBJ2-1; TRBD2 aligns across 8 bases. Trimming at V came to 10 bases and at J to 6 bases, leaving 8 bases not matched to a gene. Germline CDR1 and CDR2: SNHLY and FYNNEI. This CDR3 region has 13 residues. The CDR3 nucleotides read TGTGCCACGGGGGGGGAAAGGGGCAATGAGCAGTTCTTC. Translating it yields CATGGERGNEQFF.

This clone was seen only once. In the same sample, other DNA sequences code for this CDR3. The CDR3 DNA is TGTGCCAGTAGTACGACAGGGGGCGGACAGCCCCAGCATTTT. Protein: CASSTTGGGQPQHF. J is TRBJ1-5 and V is TRBV19, with 10 bases lining up with TRBD1. Per germline, CDR1 LNHDA and CDR2 SQIVND (reference sequence). The CDR3 loop spans 14 amino acids. With V trimmed by 4 bases and J by 7 bases, 4 bases remained unmatched.

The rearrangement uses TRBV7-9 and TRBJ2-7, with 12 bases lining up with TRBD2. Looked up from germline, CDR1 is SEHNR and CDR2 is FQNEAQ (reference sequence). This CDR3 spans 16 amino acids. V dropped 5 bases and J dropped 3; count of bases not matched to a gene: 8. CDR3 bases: TGTGCCAGCAGCAGACTAGCGGGAGCTCGGGGCTACGAGCAGTACTTC. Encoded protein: CASSRLAGARGYEQYF.

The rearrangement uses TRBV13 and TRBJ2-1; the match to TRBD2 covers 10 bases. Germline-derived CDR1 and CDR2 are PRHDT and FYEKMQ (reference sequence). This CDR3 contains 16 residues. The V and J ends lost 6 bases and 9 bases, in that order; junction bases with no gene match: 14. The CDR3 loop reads CASRSSGSGLIGEQFF. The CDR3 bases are TGTGCCAGCAGGTCTAGCGGGAGCGGGCTAATTGGTGAGCAGTTCTTC.

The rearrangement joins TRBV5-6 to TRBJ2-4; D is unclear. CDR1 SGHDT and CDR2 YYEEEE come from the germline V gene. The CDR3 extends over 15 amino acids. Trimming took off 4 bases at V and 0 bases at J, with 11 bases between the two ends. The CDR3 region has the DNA TGTGCCAGCAGCGCGAAGCGACTAGCCAAAAACATTCAGTACTTC. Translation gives CASSAKRLAKNIQYF. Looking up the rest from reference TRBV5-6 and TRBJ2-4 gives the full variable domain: DAGVTQSPTHLIKTRGQQVTLRCSPKSGHDTVSWYQQALGQGPQFIFQYYEEEERQRGNFPDRFSGHQFPNYSSELNVNALLLGDSALYLCASSAKRLAKNIQYFGAGTRLSVL.

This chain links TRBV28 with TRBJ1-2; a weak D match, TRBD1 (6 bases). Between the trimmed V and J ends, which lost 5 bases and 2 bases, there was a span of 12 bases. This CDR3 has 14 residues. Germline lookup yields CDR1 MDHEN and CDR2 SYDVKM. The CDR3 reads CASSAQDSNYGYTF. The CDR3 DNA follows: TGTGCCAGCAGTGCCCAGGACAGCAACTATGGCTACACCTTC.

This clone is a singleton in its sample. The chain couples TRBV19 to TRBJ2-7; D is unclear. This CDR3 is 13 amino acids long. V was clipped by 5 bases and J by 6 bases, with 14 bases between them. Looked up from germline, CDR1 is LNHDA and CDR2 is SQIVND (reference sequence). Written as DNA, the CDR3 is TGTGCCAGTAGTGCGCAGTATGGCGGCGAGCAGTACTTC. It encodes CASSAQYGGEQYF.

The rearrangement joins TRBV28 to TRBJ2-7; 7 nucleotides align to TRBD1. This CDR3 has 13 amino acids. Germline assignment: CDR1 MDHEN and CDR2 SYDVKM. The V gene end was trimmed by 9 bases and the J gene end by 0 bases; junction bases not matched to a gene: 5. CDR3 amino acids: CASMDRSSYEQYF. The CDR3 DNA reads TGTGCCAGTATGGACAGGAGCTCCTACGAGCAGTACTTC.

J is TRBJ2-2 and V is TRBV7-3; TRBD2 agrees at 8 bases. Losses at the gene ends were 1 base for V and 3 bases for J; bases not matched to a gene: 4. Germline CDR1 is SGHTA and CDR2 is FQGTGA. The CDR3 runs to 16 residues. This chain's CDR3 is CASSLRVTSDTGELFF. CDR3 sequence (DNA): TGTGCCAGCAGCTTAAGGGTGACTAGCGACACCGGGGAGCTGTTTTTT. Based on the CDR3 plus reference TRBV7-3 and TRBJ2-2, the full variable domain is GAGVSQTPSNKVTEKGKYVELRCDPISGHTALYWYRQSLGQGPEFLIYFQGTGAADDSGLPNDRFFAVRPEGSVSTLKIQRTERGDSAVYLCASSLRVTSDTGELFFGEGSRLTVL.

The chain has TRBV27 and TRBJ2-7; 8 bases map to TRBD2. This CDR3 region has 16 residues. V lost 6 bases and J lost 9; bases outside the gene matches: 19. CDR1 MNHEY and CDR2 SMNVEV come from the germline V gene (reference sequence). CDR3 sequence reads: CASRLNSGLAGGVQYF. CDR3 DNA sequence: TGTGCCAGCAGATTAAACTCTGGACTAGCAGGCGGTGTGCAGTACTTC.

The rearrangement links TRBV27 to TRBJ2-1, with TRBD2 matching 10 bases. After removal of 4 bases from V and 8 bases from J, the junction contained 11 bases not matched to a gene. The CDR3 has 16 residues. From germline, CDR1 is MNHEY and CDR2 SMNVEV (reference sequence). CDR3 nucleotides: TGTGCCAGCAGTTCCCACCCGGGACTAGCGATGGATGAGCAGTTCTTC. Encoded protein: CASSSHPGLAMDEQFF.

CDR3 region: CASNNGPNYGYTF. CDR3 in DNA: TGTGCCAGCAATAATGGGCCCAACTATGGCTACACCTTC. The J gene is TRBJ1-2, the V gene TRBV7-3; D not resolved. Germline CDR1 SGHTA, CDR2 FQGTGA. Trimming cost V 7 bases and J 2 bases, with 11 bases left between them. This CDR3 spans 13 amino acids.

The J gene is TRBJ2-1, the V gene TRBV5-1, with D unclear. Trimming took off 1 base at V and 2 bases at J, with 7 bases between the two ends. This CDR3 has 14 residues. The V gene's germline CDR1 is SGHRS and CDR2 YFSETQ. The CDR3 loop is CASSLLYTYNEQFF. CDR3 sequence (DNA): TGCGCCAGCAGCTTGCTTTACACCTACAATGAGCAGTTCTTC.

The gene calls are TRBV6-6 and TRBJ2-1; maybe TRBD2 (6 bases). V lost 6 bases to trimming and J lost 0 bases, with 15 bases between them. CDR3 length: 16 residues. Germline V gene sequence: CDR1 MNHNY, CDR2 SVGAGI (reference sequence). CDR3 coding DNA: TGTGCCAGCAGACCCCCGGGGGAGAGCTCCTACAATGAGCAGTTCTTC. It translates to CASRPPGESSYNEQFF.

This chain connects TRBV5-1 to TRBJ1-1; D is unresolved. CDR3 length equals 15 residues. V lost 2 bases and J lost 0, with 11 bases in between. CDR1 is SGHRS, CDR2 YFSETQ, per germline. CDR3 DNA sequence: TGCGCCAGCAGCTTCGACGTGACATTGAACACTGAAGCTTTCTTT. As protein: CASSFDVTLNTEAFF.

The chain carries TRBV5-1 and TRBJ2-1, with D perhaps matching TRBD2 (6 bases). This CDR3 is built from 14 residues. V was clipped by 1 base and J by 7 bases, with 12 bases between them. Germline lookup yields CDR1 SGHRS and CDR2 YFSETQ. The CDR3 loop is CASSLSAGTNEQFF. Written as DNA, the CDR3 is TGCGCCAGCAGCTTGTCTGCGGGAACTAATGAGCAGTTCTTC.

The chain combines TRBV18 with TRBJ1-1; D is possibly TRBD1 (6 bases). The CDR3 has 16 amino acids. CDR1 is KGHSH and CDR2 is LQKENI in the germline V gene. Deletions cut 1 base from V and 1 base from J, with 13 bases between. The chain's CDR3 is CASSPQNQGKNTEAFF. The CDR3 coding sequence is TGTGCCAGCTCACCACAGAACCAGGGGAAGAACACTGAAGCTTTCTTT.

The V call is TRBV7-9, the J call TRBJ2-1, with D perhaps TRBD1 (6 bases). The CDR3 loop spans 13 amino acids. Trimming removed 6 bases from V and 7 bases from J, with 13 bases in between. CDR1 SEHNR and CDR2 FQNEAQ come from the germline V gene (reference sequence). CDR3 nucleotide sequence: TGTGCCAGCAGTCGCACAGGGCTAAATGAGCAGTTCTTC. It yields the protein CASSRTGLNEQFF.

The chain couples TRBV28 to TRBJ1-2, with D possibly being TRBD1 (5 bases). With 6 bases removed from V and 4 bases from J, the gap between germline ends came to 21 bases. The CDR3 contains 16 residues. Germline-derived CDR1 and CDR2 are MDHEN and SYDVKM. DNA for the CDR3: TGTGCCAGCAGAGGGACCGGGGCGCCGGGGGTCTATGGCTACACCTTC. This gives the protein CASRGTGAPGVYGYTF.

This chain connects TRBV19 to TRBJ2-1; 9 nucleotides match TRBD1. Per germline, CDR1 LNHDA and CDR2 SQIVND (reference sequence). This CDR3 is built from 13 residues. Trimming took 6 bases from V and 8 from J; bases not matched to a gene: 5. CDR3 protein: CASRRTGDDEQFF. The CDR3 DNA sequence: TGTGCCAGTAGAAGGACAGGGGATGATGAGCAGTTCTTC.

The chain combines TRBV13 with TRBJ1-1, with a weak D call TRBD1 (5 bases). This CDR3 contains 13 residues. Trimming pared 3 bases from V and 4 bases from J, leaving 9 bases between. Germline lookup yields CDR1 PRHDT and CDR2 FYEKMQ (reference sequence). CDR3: CASSFQGSTEAFF. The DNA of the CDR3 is TGTGCCAGCAGCTTTCAGGGTAGCACTGAAGCTTTCTTT.

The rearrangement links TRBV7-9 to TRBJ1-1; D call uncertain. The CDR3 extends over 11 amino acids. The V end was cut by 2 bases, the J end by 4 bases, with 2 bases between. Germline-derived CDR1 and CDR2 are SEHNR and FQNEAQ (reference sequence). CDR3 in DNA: TGTGCCAGCAGCTTACTCACTGAAGCTTTCTTT. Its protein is CASSLLTEAFF.

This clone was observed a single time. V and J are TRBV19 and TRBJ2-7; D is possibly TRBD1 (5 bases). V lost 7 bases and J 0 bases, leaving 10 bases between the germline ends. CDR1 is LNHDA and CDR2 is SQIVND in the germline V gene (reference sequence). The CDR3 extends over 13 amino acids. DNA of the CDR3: TGTGCCAGTACTCCGGACAACTCCTACGAGCAGTACTTC. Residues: CASTPDNSYEQYF.

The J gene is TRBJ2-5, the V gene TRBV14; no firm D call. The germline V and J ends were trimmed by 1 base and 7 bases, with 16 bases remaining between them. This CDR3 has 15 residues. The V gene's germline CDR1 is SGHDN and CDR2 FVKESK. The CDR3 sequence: CASSQARNNPWTQYF. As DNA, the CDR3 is TGTGCCAGCAGCCAAGCTAGGAACAATCCCTGGACCCAGTACTTC. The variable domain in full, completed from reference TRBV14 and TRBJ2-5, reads EAGVTQFPSHSVIEKGQTVTLRCDPISGHDNLYWYRRVMGKEIKFLLHFVKESKQDESGMPNNRFLAERTGGTYSTLKVQPAELEDSGVYFCASSQARNNPWTQYFGPGTRLLVL.

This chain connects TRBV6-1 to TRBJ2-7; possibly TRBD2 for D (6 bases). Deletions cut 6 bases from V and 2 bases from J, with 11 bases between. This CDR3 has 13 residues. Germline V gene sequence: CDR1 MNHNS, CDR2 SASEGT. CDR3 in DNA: TGTGCCAGCAGAGGGACTGCAACCTACGAGCAGTACTTC. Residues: CASRGTATYEQYF.

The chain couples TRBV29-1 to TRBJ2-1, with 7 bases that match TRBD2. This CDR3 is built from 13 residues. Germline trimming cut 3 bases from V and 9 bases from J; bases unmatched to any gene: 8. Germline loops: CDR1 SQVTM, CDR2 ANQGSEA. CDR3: CSVDEGGAVEQFF. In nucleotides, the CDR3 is TGCAGCGTTGATGAGGGAGGGGCGGTTGAGCAGTTCTTC.

CDR3 sequence: CASSLERERQYF. The DNA of the CDR3 is TGTGCCAGCAGCTTAGAGCGGGAGAGACAGTATTTT. The J gene is TRBJ2-3, the V gene TRBV7-2; 8 nucleotides align to TRBD2. Germline V gene data show CDR1 as SGHTA and CDR2 as FQGNSA. The CDR3 is 12 amino acids. V was pared by 1 base and J by 12 bases, with 3 bases of the junction left unmatched.

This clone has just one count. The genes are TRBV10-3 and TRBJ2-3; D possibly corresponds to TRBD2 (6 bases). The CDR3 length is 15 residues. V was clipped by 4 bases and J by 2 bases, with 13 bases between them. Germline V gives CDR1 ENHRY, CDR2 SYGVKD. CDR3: CAISGSGTPTDTQYF. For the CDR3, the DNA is TGTGCCATCAGTGGTTCCGGGACTCCCACAGATACGCAGTATTTT.